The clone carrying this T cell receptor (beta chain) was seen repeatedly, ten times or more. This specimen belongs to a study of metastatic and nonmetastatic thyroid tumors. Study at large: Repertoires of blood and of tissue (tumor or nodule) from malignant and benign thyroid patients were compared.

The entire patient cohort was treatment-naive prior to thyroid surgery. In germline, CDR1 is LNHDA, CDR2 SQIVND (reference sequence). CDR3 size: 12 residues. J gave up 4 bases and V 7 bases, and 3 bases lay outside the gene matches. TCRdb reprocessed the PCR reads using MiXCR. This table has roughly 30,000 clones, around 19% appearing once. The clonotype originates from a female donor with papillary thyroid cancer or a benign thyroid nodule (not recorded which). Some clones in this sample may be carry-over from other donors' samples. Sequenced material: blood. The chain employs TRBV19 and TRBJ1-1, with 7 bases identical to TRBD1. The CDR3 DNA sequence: TGTGCCAGTAAAGGGGGCGGCACTGAAGCTTTCTTT. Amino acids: CASKGGGTEAFF.